This is a list of T cell receptor beta chains from one sample in a study of cytomegalovirus exposure and HLA in healthy donors. Data came from immunoSEQ multiplex PCR; TCRdb stores just in-frame clones and leaves some out. The table shows a few hundred thousand clones, with roughly four fifths occurring only once. Sequenced input: PBMCs. These receptor sequences come from a girl aged 2 to 10 in good health and CMV-seronegative. CDR3s include the opening cysteine and the closing phenylalanine or tryptophan. A D gene is named only where the DNA matches it firmly. Not every row has a clone size; where given, it reads once, few, many or a size class.

CASSRSFLDTEAFF,TGTGCCAGCAGTAGGAGCTTCTTGGACACTGAAGCTTTCTTT,NA,TRBJ1-1,TRBV27,NA
CASSPTGSSYEQYF,TGTGCCAGCAGTCCCACAGGGTCTTCCTACGAGCAGTACTTC,NA,TRBJ2-7,TRBV2,NA
CASRETSGRSETQYF,TGTGCCAGCAGGGAAACTAGCGGGAGGTCGGAGACCCAGTACTTC,NA,TRBJ2-5,TRBV6-5,TRBD2
CASRLSGGSTDTQYF,TGTGCCAGCAGGTTGAGCGGGGGTAGCACAGATACGCAGTATTTT,NA,TRBJ2-3,TRBV7-2,TRBD2
CASSRQGTNTEAFF,TGTGCCAGCAGCCGACAGGGTACGAACACTGAAGCTTTCTTT,NA,TRBJ1-1,TRBV6-4,TRBD1
CASSVAPEGEAFF,TGTGCCAGCAGCGTAGCACCGGAGGGTGAAGCTTTCTTT,once,TRBJ1-1,TRBV9,NA
CASSKYAGTGAEGNQPQHF,TGTGCCAGCAGCAAATACGCCGGGACAGGGGCGGAGGGCAATCAGCCCCAGCATTTT,NA,TRBJ1-5,TRBV21-1,NA
CASSLGSRVSNQPQHF,TGTGCCAGCAGCTTGGGCAGCAGGGTAAGCAATCAGCCCCAGCATTTT,NA,TRBJ1-5,TRBV5-6,NA
CASSFGGSSSYEQYF,TGTGCCAGCAGCTTCGGGGGGTCGAGCTCCTACGAGCAGTACTTC,NA,TRBJ2-7,TRBV11-1,TRBD2
CASSLPSGETQYF,TGCGCCAGCAGCTTGCCTAGCGGAGAGACCCAGTACTTC,few,TRBJ2-5,TRBV5-1,TRBD2
CASSESRGYGYTF,TGCGCCAGCAGTGAGTCTAGGGGCTATGGCTACACCTTC,NA,TRBJ1-2,TRBV10-1,NA